These 32 T cell receptor beta chains were all obtained from the same sample, sequenced in a study of molecular identifiers for immune sequencing clone quantification. TCRdb reanalysed the PCR reads using MiXCR and keeps one entry per CDR3 protein. The sample records over 600,000 distinct CDR3 sequences, just under 20% being singletons. The sample comprised naive CD8+ T cells from blood, with Jurkat cell RNA spiked in. Subset meaning: FACS-sorted CD8+CD4-CCR7+CD45RA+ naive T cells. The receptors originated from a human donor in good health. Some libraries in this study had Jurkat cell RNA spiked in.

Ten or more counts support this clonotype. Here the CDR3 DNA reads TGTGCCAGCAGTTTCACCCGGGATCAGCCCCAGCATTTT. Protein product: CASSFTRDQPQHF. The chain couples TRBV12-3 or TRBV12-4 to TRBJ1-5, with unresolved D. The CDR3 extends over 13 amino acids. V was pared by 3 bases and J by 5 bases, with 8 bases between.

This clonotype was found many times. The J gene is TRBJ1-5, the V gene TRBV3-1; no clear D gene. The CDR3 covers 18 residues. Trimming shortened V by 1 base and J by 7 bases, and 23 bases separated the two germline ends. From germline, CDR1 is LGHDT and CDR2 YNNKEL (reference sequence). The CDR3 DNA sequence: TGTGCCAGCAGCCAAGGTCGCCCGGAGGTGCCCCTTCGGCAGCCCCAGCATTTT. Translated, it gives CASSQGRPEVPLRQPQHF.

This clonotype was seen at least ten times. The chain carries TRBV7-9 and TRBJ2-7; the D is unclear. The V and J ends lost 5 bases and 0 bases respectively, with 14 bases between them. Germline lookup yields CDR1 SEHNR and CDR2 FQNEAQ (reference sequence). The CDR3 consists of 15 residues. Here the CDR3 DNA reads TGTGCCAGCAGCCCCGGGCCAGTCAGCTCCTACGAGCAGTACTTC. Translating it yields CASSPGPVSSYEQYF.

The chain uses TRBV20-1 and TRBJ2-5; TRBD2 aligns across 9 bases. V lost 4 bases and J lost 1; bases outside the gene matches: 7. From germline, CDR1 is DFQATT and CDR2 SNEGSKA (reference sequence). This CDR3 is 15 amino acids long. The CDR3 spells CSAKPLTSGQETQYF. CDR3 nucleotide sequence: TGCAGTGCTAAACCCCTGACTAGCGGCCAAGAGACCCAGTACTTC.

This clonotype occurred many times. This chain links TRBV2 with TRBJ1-1; 7 bases line up with TRBD1. CDR1 is SNHLY and CDR2 is FYNNEI in the germline V gene. The CDR3 has 15 residues. V was pared by 4 bases and J by 0 bases, with 5 bases of the junction left unmatched. The CDR3 sequence is CASSGDSSMNTEAFF. The DNA of the CDR3 is TGTGCCAGCAGTGGGGACAGTTCAATGAACACTGAAGCTTTCTTT.

The chain recombines TRBV9 with TRBJ2-7; tentative D call: TRBD1 (6 bases). The CDR3 length is 14 residues. CDR1 and CDR2 (germline): SGDLS, YYNGEE. Deletions cut 4 bases from V and 8 bases from J, with 19 bases between. The CDR3 is CASSPTGYVNKQYF. CDR3 DNA sequence: TGTGCCAGCAGCCCCACAGGGTATGTCAACAAGCAGTACTTC.

Concerning this clonotype itself: The junction departs from the called germline gene at one end, perhaps through a read error. The rearrangement links TRBV7-3 to TRBJ2-5; no firm D call. The germline CDR1 and CDR2 sequences are SGHTA and FQGTGA. The CDR3 covers 14 residues. The CDR3 loop is CASSLIGVAETRYF. In nucleotides, the CDR3 is TGTGCCAGCAGCTTGATCGGAGTGGCAGAGACCCGGTACTTC.

This clonotype was counted at least ten times. The chain has TRBV7-9 and TRBJ2-7; D is perhaps TRBD1 (5 bases). The CDR3 has 16 amino acids. The V and J ends lost 1 base and 0 bases respectively, with 13 bases between them. CDR1 and CDR2 from the germline V gene are SEHNR and FQNEAQ (reference sequence). The CDR3 nucleotides read TGTGCCAGCAGCTTAGTGGGGCGGCCGAGCTCCTACGAGCAGTACTTC. Its protein product is CASSLVGRPSSYEQYF.

This clonotype was seen many times. V usage is TRBV28 and J usage is TRBJ2-7; D is uncertain. Germline assignment: CDR1 MDHEN and CDR2 SYDVKM. This CDR3 contains 12 residues. V was clipped by 4 bases and J by 5 bases, with 9 bases between them. The CDR3 reads CASSSEFHEQYF. CDR3 in DNA: TGTGCCAGCAGTTCGGAATTTCACGAGCAGTACTTC.

The chain links TRBV30 to TRBJ1-2; 9 bases fit TRBD1. The CDR3 is 13 residues long. V shed 2 bases and J 7 bases; nucleotides not matched to a gene: 5. The germline V gene encodes CDR1 GTSNPN and CDR2 SVGIG (reference sequence). DNA of the CDR3: TGTGCCTGGAGTTACAGGGGGCTGGGTGGCTACACCTTC. This encodes CAWSYRGLGGYTF.

The genes are TRBV6-6 and TRBJ1-2; D remains ambiguous. The CDR3 runs to 13 residues. In germline, CDR1 is MNHNY, CDR2 SVGAGI (reference sequence). The ends were cut back, 0 bases at V and 12 bases at J, with 14 bases in the middle. The CDR3 loop reads CASSYSKDVRDTF. For the CDR3, the DNA is TGTGCCAGCAGTTACTCGAAAGACGTACGCGACACCTTC.

The chain carries TRBV6-2 or TRBV6-3 and TRBJ2-1; a weak D match, TRBD1 (5 bases). The V gene lost 6 bases and the J gene lost 2 bases, with 14 bases spanning the gap. The length of the CDR3 is 15 residues. The germline gives CDR1 MNHEY, CDR2 SVGEGT. The CDR3: CASRVRDSTYNEQFF. CDR3 sequence (DNA): TGTGCCAGCAGAGTCCGCGACAGTACCTACAATGAGCAGTTCTTC.

About this clonotype itself: With a much larger clone just one base away, this may be a read error. The chain uses TRBV10-2 and TRBJ2-7; D is unresolved. The CDR3 is 14 amino acids. The V end was cut by 6 bases, the J end by 4 bases, with 16 bases between. Germline lookup yields CDR1 WSHSY and CDR2 SAAADI. The CDR3 here is CASSAVAPTYEQYF. The CDR3 nucleotides are TGCGCCAGCAGCGCCGTCGCGCCGACGTACGAGCAGTACTTC.

As regards this clonotype: At one boundary the junction diverges from the germline segment, which might be a read error. The chain couples TRBV7-9 to TRBJ1-4, with TRBD1 as a possible D gene (5 bases). The germline V gene has CDR1 SEHNR and CDR2 FQNEAQ (reference sequence). This CDR3 comprises 15 residues. CDR3 nucleotides: TGTGCCAGCAGCTTAGGGGGGTCGCCGAATGAAAAACTGTTTTTC. It specifies CASSLGGSPNEKLFF.

The chain has TRBV6-5 and TRBJ2-7, with 10 positions matching TRBD1. This CDR3 is 17 amino acids long. V dropped 4 bases and J dropped 5; count of bases not matched to a gene: 14. The germline V gene has CDR1 MNHEY and CDR2 SVGAGI. The CDR3 loop is CASSSGTGASRWNEQYF. The CDR3 DNA reads as TGTGCCAGCAGTTCTGGGACAGGGGCATCCCGGTGGAACGAGCAGTACTTC.

This chain links TRBV4-3 with TRBJ1-2; D is perhaps TRBD1 (5 bases). The CDR3 is 16 residues long. V lost 0 bases, J lost 0 bases, and 11 bases lay in between. The germline CDR1 and CDR2 sequences are LGHNA and YSLEER. As DNA, the CDR3 is TGCGCCAGCAGCCAAGATTCGGGGCGACCTAACTATGGCTACACCTTC. As protein: CASSQDSGRPNYGYTF.

As regards this clonotype: This CDR3 is missing its conserved last phenylalanine or tryptophan, likely due to a read error. Here the CDR3 reads CASSLTSGRGTDTQYL. CDR3 coding DNA: TGCGCCAGCAGCTTGACTAGCGGGAGGGGCACAGATACGCAGTATCTT. The chain joins TRBV5-1 to TRBJ2-3; 13 bases are a match to TRBD2. This CDR3 region has 16 residues. V shed 1 base, J shed 1 base, and the junction held 0 bases outside the gene matches. Germline V gives CDR1 SGHRS, CDR2 YFSETQ.

This clonotype came up a few times. The J gene is TRBJ2-1, the V gene TRBV12-3 or TRBV12-4, with unresolved D. The CDR3 consists of 15 residues. V was pared by 2 bases and J by 0 bases, with 8 bases between. The CDR3, as DNA: TGTGCCAGCAGTTTACCGTTGAGCTCCTACAATGAGCAGTTCTTC. The encoded protein is CASSLPLSSYNEQFF.

At least ten counts were recorded for this clonotype. This chain links TRBV5-1 with TRBJ2-1; D is possibly TRBD1 (6 bases). CDR1 and CDR2 from the germline V gene are SGHRS and YFSETQ. Trimming removed 0 bases from V and 3 bases from J, with 10 bases in between. The CDR3 is 15 residues long. CDR3 region: CASSLAPDSYNEQFF. The DNA for the CDR3 is TGCGCCAGCAGCTTGGCCCCGGACAGCTACAATGAGCAGTTCTTC.

The gene calls are TRBV7-9 and TRBJ2-1; D unclear. This CDR3 comprises 15 residues. Germline lookup yields CDR1 SEHNR and CDR2 FQNEAQ (reference sequence). The V end was cut by 5 bases, the J end by 8 bases, with 19 bases between. CDR3 DNA sequence: TGTGCCAGCAGCCGGGCAGGAGAGATTGTAGATGAGCAGTTCTTC. Encoded protein: CASSRAGEIVDEQFF. Full variable domain (remainder filled in from reference TRBV7-9 and TRBJ2-1): DTGVSQNPRHKITKRGQNVTFRCDPISEHNRLYWYRQTLGQGPEFLTYFQNEAQLEKSRLLSDRFSAERPKGSFSTLEIQRTEQGDSAMYLCASSRAGEIVDEQFFGPGTRLTVL.

Details on this clonotype: This sequence may be a read error, since a much larger clone differs from it by one base. The chain recombines TRBV28 with TRBJ2-7, with a weak D call TRBD1 (6 bases). This CDR3 has 15 amino acids. The germline gives CDR1 MDHEN, CDR2 SYDVKM. The CDR3 DNA is TGTGCCAGCAGTCTACGACAGGACTCGGCCTACGAGCAGCACTTC. The encoded protein is CASSLRQDSAYEQHF.

This clonotype came up a few times. This may arise from a read error, as a much more abundant clone is one base away. The J gene is TRBJ2-2, the V gene TRBV7-9; D not resolved. Germline V gives CDR1 SEHNR, CDR2 FQNEAQ (reference sequence). The CDR3 contains 12 residues. V was trimmed by 8 bases and J by 2 bases, leaving 6 bases between them. The CDR3 DNA reads as TGTGCCAGCGTTGTTAACACCGGGGAGCTGTTTTTT. Translating gives CASVVNTGELFF.

This clonotype came up a few times. V and J are TRBV7-2 and TRBJ1-2; D unclear. The CDR3 runs 10 residues. The germline CDR1 and CDR2 sequences are SGHTA and FQGNSA. The V gene lost 6 bases and the J gene lost 10 bases, with 9 bases spanning the gap. CDR3 sequence (DNA): TGTGCCAGCAGACGCGAGGTCTACACCTTC. Translating it yields CASRREVYTF.

The J gene is TRBJ2-7, the V gene TRBV5-8; D is possibly TRBD1 (6 bases). Between the trimmed V and J ends, which lost 0 bases and 7 bases, there was a span of 23 bases. CDR3 length: 17 amino acids. The germline V gene has CDR1 SGHTS and CDR2 YDEGEE. This CDR3 is CASSLGTDTSLFGEQYF. CDR3 nucleotides: TGTGCCAGCAGCTTGGGGACAGATACGTCTCTCTTCGGTGAGCAGTACTTC.

This clonotype occurred many times. V gene TRBV6-2 or TRBV6-3 combines with J gene TRBJ1-5; possibly TRBD1 for D (5 bases). V lost 5 bases, J lost 5 bases, and 10 bases lay in between. Per germline, CDR1 MNHEY and CDR2 SVGEGT. The CDR3 extends over 13 amino acids. Written as DNA, the CDR3 is TGTGCCAGCAGTGGGACTGTAGATCAGCCCCAGCATTTT. This encodes CASSGTVDQPQHF.

In this sample, this clonotype turned up a few times. The rearrangement joins TRBV6-6 to TRBJ2-7; 9 bases match TRBD2. The CDR3 contains 17 residues. Germline assignment: CDR1 MNHNY and CDR2 SVGAGI (reference sequence). V shed 5 bases, J shed 5 bases, and the junction held 16 bases outside the gene matches. DNA for the CDR3: TGTGCCAGCAGTGCCGATCTCGGCGGGGGGGTCCCCCACGAGCAGTACTTC. Translating it yields CASSADLGGGVPHEQYF.

As concerns this clonotype: Given a much more abundant clone one base away, this may be a read error. The J gene is TRBJ2-3, the V gene TRBV11-2, with D perhaps TRBD2 (6 bases). Germline V gene sequence: CDR1 SGHAT, CDR2 FQNNGV. The ends were cut back, 1 base at V and 2 bases at J, with 13 bases in the middle. The CDR3 runs 16 residues. This chain's CDR3 is CASSLVQAGITDTQYF. DNA for the CDR3: TGTGCCAGCAGCTTAGTTCAGGCGGGGATCACAGATACGCAGTATTTT.

The CDR3 protein is CASSSRQGGETQYF. DNA for the CDR3: TGTGCCAGCAGTTCCCGACAGGGCGGGGAGACCCAGTACTTC. The genes are TRBV6-5 and TRBJ2-5; 7 bases fit TRBD1. The V segment lost 4 bases and the J segment 5 bases; nucleotides outside the gene matches: 7. There are 14 residues in the CDR3. The germline gives CDR1 MNHEY, CDR2 SVGAGI.

This clonotype was counted only a few times. The chain joins TRBV2 to TRBJ2-7, with a weak D call TRBD1 (6 bases). The germline gives CDR1 SNHLY, CDR2 FYNNEI. V lost 5 bases, J lost 0 bases, and 11 bases lay in between. The CDR3 is 14 amino acids. CDR3 sequence: CASSTLDSSYEQYF. In DNA form, the CDR3 reads TGTGCCAGCAGTACGCTGGACAGCTCCTACGAGCAGTACTTC.

This clonotype was recorded many times. This sequence joins TRBV4-1 and TRBJ2-7, with D unclear. Looked up from germline, CDR1 is MGHRA and CDR2 is YSYEKL. The CDR3 length is 13 residues. Trimming removed 3 bases from V and 5 bases from J, with 11 bases in between. The CDR3 DNA sequence: TGCGCCAGCAGCCAGGAAGGCCTGGACGAGCAGTACTTC. Translating gives CASSQEGLDEQYF.

The table lists this clonotype with a few counts. It may be a read error: a sequence one base away is much more abundant. The gene calls are TRBV6-6 and TRBJ2-5; D not certain. The CDR3 contains 14 residues. The V gene lost 8 bases and the J gene lost 2 bases, with 15 bases spanning the gap. The germline V gene encodes CDR1 MNHNY and CDR2 SVGAGI (reference sequence). CDR3 in amino acids: CASGPLTRQETQYF. CDR3 in DNA: TGTGCCAGCGGTCCGTTGACTCGACAAGAGACCCAGTACTTC.

This clonotype was found a few times. Relative to the germline gene, one junction end is altered; a read error may explain this. The chain employs TRBV3-1 and TRBJ2-1, with D unclear. CDR1 and CDR2 from the germline V gene are LGHDT and YNNKEL (reference sequence). The CDR3 sequence is 12 residues long. CDR3 DNA sequence: TGTGCCAGCAGCCCACTATACAATGAGCAGCTCTTC. As protein: CASSPLYNEQLF.